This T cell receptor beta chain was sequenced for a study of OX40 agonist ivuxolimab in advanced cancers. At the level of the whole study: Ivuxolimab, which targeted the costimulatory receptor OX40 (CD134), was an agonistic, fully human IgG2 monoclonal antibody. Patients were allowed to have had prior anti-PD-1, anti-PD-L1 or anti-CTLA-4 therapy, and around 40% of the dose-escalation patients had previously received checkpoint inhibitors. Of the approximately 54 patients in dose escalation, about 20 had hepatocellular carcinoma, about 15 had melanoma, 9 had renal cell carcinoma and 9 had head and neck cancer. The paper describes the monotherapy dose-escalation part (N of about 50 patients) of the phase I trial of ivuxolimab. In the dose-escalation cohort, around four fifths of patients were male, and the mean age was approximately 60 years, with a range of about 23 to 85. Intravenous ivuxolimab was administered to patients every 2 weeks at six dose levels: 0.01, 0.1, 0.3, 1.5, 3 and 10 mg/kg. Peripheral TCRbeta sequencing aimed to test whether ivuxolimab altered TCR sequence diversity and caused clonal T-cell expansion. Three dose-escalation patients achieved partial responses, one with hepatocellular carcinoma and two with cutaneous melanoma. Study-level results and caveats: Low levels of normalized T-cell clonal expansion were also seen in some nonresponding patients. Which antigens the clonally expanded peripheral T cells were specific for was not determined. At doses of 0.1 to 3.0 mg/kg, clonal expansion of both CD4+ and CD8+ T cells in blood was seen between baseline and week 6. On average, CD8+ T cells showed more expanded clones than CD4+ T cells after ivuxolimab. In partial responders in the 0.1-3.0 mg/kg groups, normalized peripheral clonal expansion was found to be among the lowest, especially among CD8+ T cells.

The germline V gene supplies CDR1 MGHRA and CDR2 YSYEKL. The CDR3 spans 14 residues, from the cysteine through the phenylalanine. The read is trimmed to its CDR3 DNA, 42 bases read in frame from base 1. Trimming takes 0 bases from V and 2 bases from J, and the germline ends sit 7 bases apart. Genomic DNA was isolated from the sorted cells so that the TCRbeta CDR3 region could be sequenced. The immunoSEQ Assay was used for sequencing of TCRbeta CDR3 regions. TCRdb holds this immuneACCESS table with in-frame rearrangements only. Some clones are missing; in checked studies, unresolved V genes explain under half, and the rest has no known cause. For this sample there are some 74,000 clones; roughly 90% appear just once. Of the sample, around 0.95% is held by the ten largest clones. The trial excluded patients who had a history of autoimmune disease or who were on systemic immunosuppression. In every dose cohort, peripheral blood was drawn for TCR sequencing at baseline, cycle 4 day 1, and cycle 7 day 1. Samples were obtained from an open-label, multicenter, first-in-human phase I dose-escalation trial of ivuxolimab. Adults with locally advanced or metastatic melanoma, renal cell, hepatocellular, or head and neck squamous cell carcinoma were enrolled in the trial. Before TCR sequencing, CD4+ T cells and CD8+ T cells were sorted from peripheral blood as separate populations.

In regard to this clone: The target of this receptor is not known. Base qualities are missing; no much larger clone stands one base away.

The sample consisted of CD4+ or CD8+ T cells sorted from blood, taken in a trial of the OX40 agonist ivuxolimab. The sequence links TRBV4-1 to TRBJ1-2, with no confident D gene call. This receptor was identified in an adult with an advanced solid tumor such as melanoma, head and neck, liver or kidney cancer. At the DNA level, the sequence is TGCGCCAGCAGCCAAGATTTAAAGAACTATGGCTACACCTTC. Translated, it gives CASSQDLKNYGYTF.